The clone carrying this T cell receptor beta chain has a single count. The CDR3 has 14 amino acids. V gave up 1 base and J gave up 6 bases, with 13 bases separating them. Germline assignment: CDR1 GTSNPN and CDR2 SVGIG (reference sequence). The data stem from a study of blood T cell repertoires in COVID-19. Looking at the study overall: Collection of acute and convalescent COVID-19 samples took place in the United States, Italy and Spain. In each case, the material was cDNA or gDNA derived from T cells, B-cell-depleted T cells, or PBMCs.

Profiled with immunoSEQ multiplex PCR; TCRdb holds only in-frame clones, not every one. This table holds more than 110,000 clones, 75% to 90% found once. The chain links TRBV30 to TRBJ2-4, with D hard to call. Sequencing was done on a sample of peripheral blood. This clonotype was obtained from a man between 60 and 70 years old with active or convalescent COVID-19. The CDR3 sequence is CAWSGSARGNIQYF. DNA of the CDR3: TGTGCCTGGAGTGGTTCCGCCCGCGGAAACATTCAGTACTTC.